The entry that follows covers one TCR beta chain sequence. A single record per CDR3 protein comes from TCRdb applying MiXCR to the 5' RACE reads. The sample consists of around 53,000 distinct CDR3 sequences, under 15% of them appearing once. This specimen belongs to a study of T cells of healthy individuals. V was cut by 4 bases and J by 1 base, with 14 bases left in between. This CDR3 is built from 15 residues. Germline CDR1 and CDR2: LGHNA and YSLEER. The chain links TRBV4-3 to TRBJ2-7; no definite D call. This receptor was identified in a human donor in good health. CDR3 loop: CASSPTASVSYEQYF. CDR3 bases: TGCGCCAGCAGCCCCACCGCTTCTGTTTCCTACGAGCAGTACTTC.